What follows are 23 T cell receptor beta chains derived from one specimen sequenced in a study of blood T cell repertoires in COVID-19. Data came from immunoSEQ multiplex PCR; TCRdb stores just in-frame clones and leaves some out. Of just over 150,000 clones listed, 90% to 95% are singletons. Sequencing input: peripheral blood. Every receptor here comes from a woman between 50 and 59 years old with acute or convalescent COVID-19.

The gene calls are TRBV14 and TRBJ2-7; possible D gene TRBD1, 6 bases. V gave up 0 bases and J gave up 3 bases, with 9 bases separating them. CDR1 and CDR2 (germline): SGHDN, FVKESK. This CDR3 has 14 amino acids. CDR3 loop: CASSQDRTVYEQYF. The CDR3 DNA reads TGTGCCAGCAGCCAAGATAGGACAGTCTACGAGCAGTACTTC.

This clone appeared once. The CDR3 sequence is CASSLEGRGDGYTF. CDR3 nucleotide sequence: TGTGCCAGCAGCCTAGAGGGGAGGGGGGATGGCTACACCTTC. The chain carries TRBV9 and TRBJ1-2, with D perhaps TRBD1 (6 bases). The CDR3 has 14 amino acids. Looked up from germline, CDR1 is SGDLS and CDR2 is YYNGEE. The germline V and J ends were trimmed by 4 bases and 6 bases, with 16 bases remaining between them.

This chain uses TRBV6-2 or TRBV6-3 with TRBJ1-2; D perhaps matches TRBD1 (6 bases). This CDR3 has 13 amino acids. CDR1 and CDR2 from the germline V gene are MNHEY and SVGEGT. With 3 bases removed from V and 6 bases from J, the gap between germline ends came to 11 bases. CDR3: CASSYGRGDGYTF. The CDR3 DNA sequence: TGTGCCAGCAGTTATGGCAGGGGCGATGGCTACACCTTC.

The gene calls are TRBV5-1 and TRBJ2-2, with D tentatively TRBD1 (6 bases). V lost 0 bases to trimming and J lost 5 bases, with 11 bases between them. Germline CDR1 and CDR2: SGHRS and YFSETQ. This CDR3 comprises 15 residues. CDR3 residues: CASSLGEQGTGELFF. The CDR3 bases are TGCGCCAGCAGCTTGGGGGAACAGGGAACCGGGGAGCTGTTTTTT. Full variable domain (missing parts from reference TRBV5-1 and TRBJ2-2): KAGVTQTPRYLIKTRGQQVTLSCSPISGHRSVSWYQQTPGQGLQFLFEYFSETQRNKGNFPGRFSGRQFSNSRSEMNVSTLELGDSALYLCASSLGEQGTGELFFGEGSRLTVL.

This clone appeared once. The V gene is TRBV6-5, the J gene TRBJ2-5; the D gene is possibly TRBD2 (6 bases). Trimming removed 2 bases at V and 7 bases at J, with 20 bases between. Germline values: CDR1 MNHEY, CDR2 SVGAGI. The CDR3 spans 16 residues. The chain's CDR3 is CASSYVLGGSSGTQYF. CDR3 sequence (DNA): TGTGCCAGCAGTTACGTTCTGGGAGGAAGCTCGGGGACCCAGTACTTC.

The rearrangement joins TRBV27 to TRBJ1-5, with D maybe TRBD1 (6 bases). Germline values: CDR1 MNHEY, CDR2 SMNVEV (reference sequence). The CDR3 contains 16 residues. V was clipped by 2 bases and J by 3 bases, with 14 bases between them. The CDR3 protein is CASSLSPRGHNQPQHF. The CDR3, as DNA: TGTGCCAGCAGTTTAAGTCCCAGGGGTCACAATCAGCCCCAGCATTTT.

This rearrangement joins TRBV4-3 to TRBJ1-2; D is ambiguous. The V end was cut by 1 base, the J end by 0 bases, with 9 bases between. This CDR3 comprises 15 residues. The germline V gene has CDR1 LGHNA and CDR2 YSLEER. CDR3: CASSQVNGANYGYTF. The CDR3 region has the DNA TGCGCCAGCAGCCAAGTTAACGGAGCTAACTATGGCTACACCTTC.

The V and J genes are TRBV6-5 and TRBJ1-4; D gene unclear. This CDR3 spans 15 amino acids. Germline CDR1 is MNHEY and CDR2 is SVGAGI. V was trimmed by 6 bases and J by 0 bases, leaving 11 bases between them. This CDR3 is CASSRLGTTNEKLFF. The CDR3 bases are TGTGCCAGCAGCCGTCTCGGGACAACTAATGAAAAACTGTTTTTT.

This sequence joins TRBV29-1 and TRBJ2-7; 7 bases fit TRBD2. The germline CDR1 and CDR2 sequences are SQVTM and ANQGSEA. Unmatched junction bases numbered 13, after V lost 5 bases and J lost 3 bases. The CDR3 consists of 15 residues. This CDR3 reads CSVLRTSPLIYEQYF. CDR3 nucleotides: TGCAGCGTTCTGAGGACTAGTCCCTTAATCTACGAGCAGTACTTC.

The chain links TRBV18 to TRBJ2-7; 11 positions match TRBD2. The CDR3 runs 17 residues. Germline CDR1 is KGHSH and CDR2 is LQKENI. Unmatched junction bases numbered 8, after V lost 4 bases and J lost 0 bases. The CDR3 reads CASSRSPSGGLSYEQYF. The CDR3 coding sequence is TGTGCCAGCTCACGCTCCCCTAGCGGGGGGCTCTCCTACGAGCAGTACTTC.

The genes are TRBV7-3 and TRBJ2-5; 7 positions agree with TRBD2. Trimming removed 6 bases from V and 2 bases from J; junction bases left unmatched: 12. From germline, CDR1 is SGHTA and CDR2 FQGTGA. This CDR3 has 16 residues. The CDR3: CASSQSGASLQETQYF. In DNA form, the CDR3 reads TGTGCCAGCAGTCAAAGCGGGGCCTCGTTACAAGAGACCCAGTACTTC.

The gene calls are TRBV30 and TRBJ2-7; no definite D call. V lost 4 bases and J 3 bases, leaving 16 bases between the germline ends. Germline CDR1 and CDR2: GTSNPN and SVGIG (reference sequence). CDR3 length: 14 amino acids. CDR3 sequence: CAWMNSWPNYEQYF. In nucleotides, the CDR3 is TGTGCCTGGATGAATTCTTGGCCGAACTACGAGCAGTACTTC.

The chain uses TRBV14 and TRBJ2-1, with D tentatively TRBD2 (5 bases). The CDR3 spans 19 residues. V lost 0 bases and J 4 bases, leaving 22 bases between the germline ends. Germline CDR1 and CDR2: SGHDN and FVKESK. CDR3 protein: CASSQDSGNPLGVYNEQFF. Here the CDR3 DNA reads TGTGCCAGCAGCCAAGACAGCGGAAACCCTCTTGGGGTATACAATGAGCAGTTCTTC.

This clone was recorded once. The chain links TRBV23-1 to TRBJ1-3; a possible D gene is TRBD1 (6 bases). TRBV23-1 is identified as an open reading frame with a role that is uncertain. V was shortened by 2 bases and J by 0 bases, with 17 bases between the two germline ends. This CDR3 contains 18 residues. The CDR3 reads CASSQHRDKSCSGNTIYF. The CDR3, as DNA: TGCGCCAGCAGTCAACACCGGGACAAATCTTGCTCTGGAAACACCATATATTTT.

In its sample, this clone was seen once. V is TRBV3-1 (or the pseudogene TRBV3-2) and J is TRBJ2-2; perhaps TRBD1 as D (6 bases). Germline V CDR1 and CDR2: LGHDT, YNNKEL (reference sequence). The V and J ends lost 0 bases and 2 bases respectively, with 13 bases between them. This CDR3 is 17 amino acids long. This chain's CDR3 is CASSQESWTENTGELFF. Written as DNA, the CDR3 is TGTGCCAGCAGCCAAGAATCTTGGACAGAAAACACCGGGGAGCTGTTTTTT.

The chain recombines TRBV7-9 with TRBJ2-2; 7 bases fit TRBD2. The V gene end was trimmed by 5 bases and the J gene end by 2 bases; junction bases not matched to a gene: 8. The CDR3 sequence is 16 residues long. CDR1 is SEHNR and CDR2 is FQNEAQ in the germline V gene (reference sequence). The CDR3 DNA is TGTGCCAGCAGCCGGACGGGAGGATTAAACACCGGGGAGCTGTTTTTT. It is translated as CASSRTGGLNTGELFF.

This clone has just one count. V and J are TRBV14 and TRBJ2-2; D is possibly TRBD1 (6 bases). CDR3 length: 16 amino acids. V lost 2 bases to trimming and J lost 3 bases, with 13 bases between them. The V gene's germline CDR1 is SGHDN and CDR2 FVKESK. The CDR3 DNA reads TGTGCCAGCAGCCAATCGGTGGGGGCTTACACCGGGGAGCTGTTTTTT. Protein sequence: CASSQSVGAYTGELFF.

The chain's CDR3 is CASSGTRGHEQYF. The CDR3 DNA reads as TGTGCCAGTAGTGGAACTCGAGGGCACGAGCAGTACTTC. This rearrangement joins TRBV19 to TRBJ2-7, with D possibly matching TRBD2 (5 bases). Germline assignment: CDR1 LNHDA and CDR2 SQIVND (reference sequence). The CDR3 contains 13 residues. V was pared by 5 bases and J by 5 bases, with 13 bases between.

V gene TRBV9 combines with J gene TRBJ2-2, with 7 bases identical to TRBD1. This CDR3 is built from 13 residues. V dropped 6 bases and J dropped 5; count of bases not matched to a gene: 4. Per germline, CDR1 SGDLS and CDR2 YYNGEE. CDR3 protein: CASNEGATGELFF. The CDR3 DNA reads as TGTGCCAGCAACGAGGGGGCTACCGGGGAGCTGTTTTTT.

CDR3 loop: CASSILPGTANTEAFF. The CDR3 region has the DNA TGTGCCAGTAGTATTTTACCCGGGACAGCGAACACTGAAGCTTTCTTT. The chain links TRBV19 to TRBJ1-1, with 7 bases aligning to TRBD1. CDR3 length equals 16 residues. Germline V gene sequence: CDR1 LNHDA, CDR2 SQIVND (reference sequence). V trimming: 3 bases; J trimming: 1 base; junction bases outside the gene matches: 8.

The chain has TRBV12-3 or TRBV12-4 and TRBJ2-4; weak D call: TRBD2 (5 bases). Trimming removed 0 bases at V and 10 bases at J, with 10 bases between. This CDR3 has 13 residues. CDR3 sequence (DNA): TGTGCCAGCAGTTTAGCGGCGGGTTTAATTCAGTACTTC. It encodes CASSLAAGLIQYF.

CDR3 DNA: TGTGCCAGCAGCTTAGGACAAGACTATGGCTACACCTTC. It codes for CASSLGQDYGYTF. V is TRBV7-2 and J is TRBJ1-2; D unclear. Germline loops: CDR1 SGHTA, CDR2 FQGNSA. Trimming left V 1 base short and J 3 bases short, with 6 bases between. The CDR3 sequence is 13 residues long.

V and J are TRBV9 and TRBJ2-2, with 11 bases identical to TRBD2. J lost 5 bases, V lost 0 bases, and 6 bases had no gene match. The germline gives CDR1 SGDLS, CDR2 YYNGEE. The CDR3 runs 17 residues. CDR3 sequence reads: CASSVAASGGFTGELFF. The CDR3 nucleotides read TGTGCCAGCAGCGTAGCGGCTAGCGGGGGGTTTACCGGGGAGCTGTTTTTT.